The 17 T cell receptor beta chains presented below share a single source sample, sequenced in a study of blood T cell repertoires in COVID-19. Produced via immunoSEQ multiplex PCR; TCRdb's table is partial and in-frame only. The table includes approximately 65,000 clones, 65% to 80% detected once. Sequencing was done on a sample of peripheral blood. Source of these receptors: a human donor in a cohort sampled during active COVID-19.

The rearrangement links TRBV19 to TRBJ1-5, with 7 bases fitting TRBD1. The CDR3 covers 19 residues. Unmatched junction bases numbered 15, after V lost 4 bases and J lost 0 bases. The V gene's germline CDR1 is LNHDA and CDR2 SQIVND (reference sequence). The CDR3 region has the DNA TGTGCCAGTAGTAGCAACCTGGGACAGTGGATTAATAGCAATCAGCCCCAGCATTTT. Amino acids: CASSSNLGQWINSNQPQHF.

V usage is TRBV4-1 and J usage is TRBJ2-1, with 7 bases matching TRBD2. The CDR3 is 18 residues long. Germline V gene lookup returns CDR1 MGHRA and CDR2 YSYEKL. V lost 0 bases and J lost 3; bases outside the gene matches: 11. Here the CDR3 DNA reads TGCGCCAGCAGCCAAGATGGGCTCGGGGGGAGCGGCTACAATGAGCAGTTCTTC. Translation: CASSQDGLGGSGYNEQFF.

The gene calls are TRBV14 and TRBJ2-5, with D maybe TRBD1 (5 bases). The CDR3 has 15 residues. CDR1 and CDR2 from the germline V gene are SGHDN and FVKESK. V was clipped by 0 bases and J by 1 base, with 9 bases between them. The CDR3, as DNA: TGTGCCAGCAGCCAAGAGTCCCAGGGCCAAGAGACCCAGTACTTC. This sequence encodes CASSQESQGQETQYF.

This clone was detected a few times. The rearrangement joins TRBV10-1 to TRBJ2-7; the match to TRBD1 covers 9 bases. V dropped 0 bases and J dropped 5; count of bases not matched to a gene: 2. Looked up from germline, CDR1 is WNHNN and CDR2 is SYGVQD (reference sequence). The length of the CDR3 is 14 residues. The CDR3 sequence: CASSESGTGHEQYF. CDR3 DNA sequence: TGCGCCAGCAGTGAGTCGGGGACAGGGCACGAGCAGTACTTC.

The chain couples TRBV28 to TRBJ1-2; tentatively, D is TRBD1 (5 bases). V dropped 10 bases and J dropped 4 bases, with 19 bases sitting between them. Germline V CDR1 and CDR2: MDHEN, SYDVKM. There are 14 residues in the CDR3. In DNA form, the CDR3 reads TGTGCCATCGGACAAGATCCCGAAGGCTATGGCTACACCTTC. Its translation is CAIGQDPEGYGYTF.

This sequence joins TRBV5-4 and TRBJ2-3, with D possibly matching TRBD2 (5 bases). This CDR3 contains 14 residues. V was cut by 7 bases and J by 0 bases, with 12 bases left in between. Germline CDR1 and CDR2: SGHNT and YYREEE (reference sequence). As DNA, the CDR3 is TGTGCCAGCTTAGCCGCGGGTAGCACAGATACGCAGTATTTT. This sequence encodes CASLAAGSTDTQYF.

This clone was observed a few times. The V call is TRBV4-3, the J call TRBJ2-7, with no clear D. This CDR3 region has 13 residues. The germline CDR1 and CDR2 sequences are LGHNA and YSLEER. V was clipped by 0 bases and J by 6 bases, with 9 bases between them. CDR3 loop: CASSQDSFGEQYF. The CDR3 DNA sequence: TGCGCCAGCAGCCAAGACTCCTTCGGCGAGCAGTACTTC.

This chain uses TRBV10-2 with TRBJ1-4, with D unresolved. Germline assignment: CDR1 WSHSY and CDR2 SAAADI. CDR3 size: 14 residues. V lost 2 bases and J 3 bases, leaving 7 bases between the germline ends. The CDR3 nucleotides read TGCGCCAGCAGTGAGCCCCCGGCTAATGAAAAACTGTTTTTT. Translated: CASSEPPANEKLFF.

The V and J genes are TRBV11-2 and TRBJ2-5; D is perhaps TRBD2 (6 bases). With 5 bases removed from V and 5 bases from J, the gap between germline ends came to 15 bases. Germline V gives CDR1 SGHAT, CDR2 FQNNGV. This CDR3 contains 14 residues. CDR3: CASSPGTAGETQYF. In nucleotides, the CDR3 is TGTGCCAGCAGCCCCGGGACCGCGGGGGAGACCCAGTACTTC.

The chain combines TRBV6-1 with TRBJ1-5; D not certain. This CDR3 spans 14 amino acids. Trimming left V 1 base short and J 7 bases short, with 11 bases between. The germline gives CDR1 MNHNS, CDR2 SASEGT. The CDR3 DNA follows: TGTGCCAGCAGTGAAGGCGGGAATAAGCAGCCCCAGCATTTT. Its translation is CASSEGGNKQPQHF.

V and J are TRBV3-1 (or the pseudogene TRBV3-2) and TRBJ2-7, with 9 bases identical to TRBD2. The CDR3 runs 13 residues. Germline CDR1 LGHDT, CDR2 YNNKEL (reference sequence). J gave up 6 bases and V 6 bases, and 6 bases lay outside the gene matches. This chain's CDR3 is CASSPFSGSEQYF. CDR3 coding DNA: TGTGCCAGCAGTCCCTTTAGCGGGAGCGAGCAGTACTTC.

V is TRBV28 and J is TRBJ1-5; weak D call: TRBD1 (5 bases). Per germline, CDR1 MDHEN and CDR2 SYDVKM. V gave up 6 bases and J gave up 6 bases, with 12 bases separating them. This CDR3 spans 13 amino acids. CDR3 residues: CASSVLGAQPQHF. The CDR3 coding sequence is TGTGCCAGCAGCGTCTTAGGGGCTCAGCCCCAGCATTTT.

This rearrangement joins TRBV5-1 to TRBJ2-1; 8 bases fit TRBD1. Losses at the gene ends were 3 bases for V and 9 bases for J; bases not matched to a gene: 5. The CDR3 has 13 residues. Germline CDR1 SGHRS, CDR2 YFSETQ. This CDR3 is CASSSRTGLEQFF. In DNA, the CDR3 is TGCGCCAGCAGCTCACGGACAGGGCTTGAGCAGTTCTTC.

This chain links TRBV3-1 (or the pseudogene TRBV3-2) with TRBJ2-1; D is possibly TRBD2 (6 bases). The germline CDR1 and CDR2 sequences are LGHDT and YNNKEL (reference sequence). With 1 base removed from V and 8 bases from J, the gap between germline ends came to 18 bases. The length of the CDR3 is 16 residues. The chain's CDR3 is CASSQARASAYDEQFF. The DNA for the CDR3 is TGTGCCAGCAGCCAAGCCAGGGCTAGCGCGTACGATGAGCAGTTCTTC.

The chain recombines TRBV11-2 with TRBJ2-5; tentatively, D is TRBD2 (6 bases). This CDR3 region has 14 residues. V shed 5 bases and J shed 0 bases, with 10 bases lying between them. Germline lookup yields CDR1 SGHAT and CDR2 FQNNGV. The CDR3 DNA reads as TGTGCCAGCAGCCTTAGCGGCCACCAAGAGACCCAGTACTTC. It is translated as CASSLSGHQETQYF.

The V and J genes are TRBV5-8 and TRBJ2-5; no clear D gene. Germline V CDR1 and CDR2: SGHTS, YDEGEE. The CDR3 has 15 residues. The ends were cut back, 5 bases at V and 4 bases at J, with 18 bases in the middle. CDR3 coding DNA: TGTGCCAGCAGACGAAAATTCCGGGTAGTAGAGACCCAGTACTTC. Protein sequence: CASRRKFRVVETQYF.

The genes are TRBV5-5 and TRBJ1-4, with a weak D call TRBD1 (6 bases). This CDR3 contains 15 residues. Germline V CDR1 and CDR2: SGHKS, YYEKEE (reference sequence). Trimming took 4 bases from V and 7 from J, leaving 17 bases between them. The CDR3 DNA sequence: TGTGCCAGCAGCATTAATCAGGGGCTGGGTGAAAAACTGTTTTTT. Translated: CASSINQGLGEKLFF.